The 31 T cell receptor beta chains reported below all come from one sample, sequenced in a study of a mutant IDH1 vaccine in newly diagnosed glioma. Assay: immunoSEQ multiplex PCR; the TCRdb copy retains only in-frame clones and omits some. The data contain approximately 100,000 clones, 70% to 90% of them singletons. Described time point: baseline, week 1 (first vaccination visit). The treatment denotes: pre-vaccination baseline after standard-of-care therapy. This material consisted of PBMCs, taken from a glioma patient treated with radiotherapy, temozolomide or both. These receptors were collected from a woman aged 50 to 60 with glioma.

The rearrangement joins TRBV11-3 to TRBJ2-3, with D possibly called TRBD1 or TRBD2 (7 bases each). The V end lost 5 bases, the J end lost 4 bases, and 16 bases lay between the germline ends. The CDR3 is made up of 15 amino acids. Germline V gives CDR1 SGHNT, CDR2 YENEEA. CDR3 coding DNA: TGTGCCAGCAGCGCAACACAGGGGAGGGCAGATACGCAGTATTTT. Protein: CASSATQGRADTQYF.

The chain has TRBV19 and TRBJ1-5; TRBD1 might be the D (6 bases). This CDR3 has 16 residues. Germline CDR1 LNHDA, CDR2 SQIVND (reference sequence). V lost 6 bases and J 0 bases, leaving 15 bases between the germline ends. The CDR3, as DNA: TGTGCCAGTAGACAGGGCCCGCTTTATAGCAATCAGCCCCAGCATTTT. This gives the protein CASRQGPLYSNQPQHF. The full variable domain, with the rest looked up from reference TRBV19 and TRBJ1-5, is DGGITQSPKYLFRKEGQNVTLSCEQNLNHDAMYWYRQDPGQGLRLIYYSQIVNDFQKGDIAEGYSVSREKKESFPLTVTSAQKNPTAFYLCASRQGPLYSNQPQHFGDGTRLSIL.

For the CDR3, the DNA is TGCGCCAGCAGCCAAGACCCCTCAGGGGAAAAACTGTTTTTT. Translation: CASSQDPSGEKLFF. The chain joins TRBV4-1 to TRBJ1-4; perhaps TRBD1 as D (5 bases). Germline assignment: CDR1 MGHRA and CDR2 YSYEKL. The CDR3 extends over 14 amino acids. V was clipped by 0 bases and J by 8 bases, with 10 bases between them.

The chain joins TRBV5-1 to TRBJ2-7; D possibly corresponds to TRBD1 (5 bases). Trimming stripped 2 bases from V and 6 bases from J, with 18 bases between. From germline, CDR1 is SGHRS and CDR2 YFSETQ. CDR3 size: 15 residues. CDR3 amino acids: CASSFSGQGLSEQYF. The CDR3 nucleotides read TGCGCCAGCAGCTTTTCTGGGCAGGGCCTGAGCGAGCAGTACTTC.

The rearrangement uses TRBV28 and TRBJ2-6, with D possibly TRBD1 on 5 matching bases. The CDR3 is made up of 14 amino acids. Germline CDR1 and CDR2: MDHEN and SYDVKM. Trimming cost V 4 bases and J 4 bases, with 8 bases left between them. The CDR3 loop is CASSSGLGANVLTF. CDR3 bases: TGTGCCAGCAGTTCAGGGTTAGGGGCCAACGTCCTGACTTTC. The full variable domain, in which reference TRBV28 and TRBJ2-6 provide the parts outside the CDR3, is DVKVTQSSRYLVKRTGEKVFLECVQDMDHENMFWYRQDPGLGLRLIYFSYDVKMKEKGDIPEGYSVSREKKERFSLILESASTNQTSMYLCASSSGLGANVLTFGAGSRLTVL.

The V and J genes are TRBV28 and TRBJ2-7; 8 positions match TRBD2. Trimming took 3 bases from V and 8 from J; bases not matched to a gene: 12. Germline-derived CDR1 and CDR2 are MDHEN and SYDVKM. The CDR3 has 15 amino acids. The CDR3 coding sequence is TGTGCCAGCAGTTTCGTGGAGAGCGGGGGTTCAAAGCAGTACTTC. It codes for CASSFVESGGSKQYF.

This clone was seen just once. This chain uses TRBV30 with TRBJ2-7; D call uncertain. Trimming left V 3 bases short and J 4 bases short, with 7 bases between. This CDR3 has 11 residues. CDR1 and CDR2 from the germline V gene are GTSNPN and SVGIG (reference sequence). The CDR3 DNA follows: TGTGCCTGGAGCGCCTCTTACGAGCAGTACTTC. It translates to CAWSASYEQYF.

The chain has TRBV7-2 and TRBJ2-7; TRBD1 agrees at 10 bases. The CDR3 contains 15 residues. V lost 6 bases and J lost 7; bases outside the gene matches: 12. Germline CDR1 and CDR2: SGHTA and FQGNSA. The CDR3 DNA reads as TGTGCCAGCAGGCGGGCCGGGACAGGGGCCCTAGAGCAGTACTTC. It encodes CASRRAGTGALEQYF.

J is TRBJ1-4 and V is TRBV6-6; perhaps TRBD1 as D (5 bases). There are 14 residues in the CDR3. V gave up 6 bases and J gave up 2 bases, with 10 bases separating them. The germline CDR1 and CDR2 sequences are MNHNY and SVGAGI (reference sequence). Written as DNA, the CDR3 is TGTGCCAGCAGCAAACAGGTTACTAATGAAAAACTGTTTTTT. The encoded protein is CASSKQVTNEKLFF.

V usage is TRBV7-9 and J usage is TRBJ2-5, with 8 bases matching TRBD1. The CDR3 contains 14 residues. Trimming at V came to 5 bases and at J to 3 bases, leaving 5 bases not matched to a gene. Germline CDR1 reads SEHNR; CDR2 reads FQNEAQ (reference sequence). The CDR3 loop reads CASSPGQVEETQYF. The DNA of the CDR3 is TGTGCCAGCAGCCCGGGACAGGTTGAAGAGACCCAGTACTTC. The whole variable domain, filled in from reference TRBV7-9 and TRBJ2-5, reads DTGVSQNPRHKITKRGQNVTFRCDPISEHNRLYWYRQTLGQGPEFLTYFQNEAQLEKSRLLSDRFSAERPKGSFSTLEIQRTEQGDSAMYLCASSPGQVEETQYFGPGTRLLVL.

The chain employs TRBV11-2 and TRBJ2-1; 7 nucleotides align to TRBD1. The CDR3 consists of 16 residues. Per germline, CDR1 SGHAT and CDR2 FQNNGV. V was pared by 5 bases and J by 1 base, with 8 bases of the junction left unmatched. DNA for the CDR3: TGTGCCAGCAGCATTCTTTCGACAGGGTCCTACAATGAGCAGTTCTTC. Translating it yields CASSILSTGSYNEQFF.

The rearrangement joins TRBV19 to TRBJ2-7; D is perhaps TRBD1 (6 bases). This CDR3 spans 13 amino acids. V was trimmed by 6 bases and J by 5 bases, leaving 14 bases between them. The germline V gene encodes CDR1 LNHDA and CDR2 SQIVND (reference sequence). The CDR3 DNA is TGTGCCAGTAGCTACAGGGTTGGAGACGAGCAGTACTTC. This gives the protein CASSYRVGDEQYF.

A single count supports this clone. The V call is TRBV18, the J call TRBJ1-1, with 9 positions matching TRBD1. The germline V gene has CDR1 KGHSH and CDR2 LQKENI. CDR3 length: 14 amino acids. The V segment lost 4 bases and the J segment 1 base; nucleotides outside the gene matches: 1. The CDR3 bases are TGTGCCAGCTCACGGACAGGGGCGAACACTGAAGCTTTCTTT. It specifies CASSRTGANTEAFF.

CDR3 bases: TGTGCCAGTAGGAAGGGACAGTCTAGCACAGATACGCAGTATTTT. Amino acids: CASRKGQSSTDTQYF. This sequence joins TRBV19 and TRBJ2-3; 7 bases align to TRBD1. The germline V gene encodes CDR1 LNHDA and CDR2 SQIVND (reference sequence). V shed 6 bases, J shed 0 bases, and the junction held 6 bases outside the gene matches. This CDR3 is 15 amino acids long.

This clone has more than one count but fewer than ten. The chain joins TRBV10-3 to TRBJ2-7, with D perhaps TRBD1 (6 bases). V lost 6 bases, J lost 2 bases, and 14 bases lay in between. The CDR3 runs 14 residues. Germline CDR1 is ENHRY and CDR2 is SYGVKD. The CDR3 bases are TGTGCCATCAGACAAACGGGACACCCCTACGAGCAGTACTTC. It specifies CAIRQTGHPYEQYF.

The chain links TRBV18 to TRBJ1-5; D unresolved. Per germline, CDR1 KGHSH and CDR2 LQKENI. Trimming took 3 bases from V and 4 from J, leaving 16 bases between them. This CDR3 comprises 16 residues. The CDR3 nucleotides are TGTGCCAGCTCACCCGGCGAACCTTCCTTAAATCAGCCCCAGCATTTT. This sequence encodes CASSPGEPSLNQPQHF.

This clone occurred a few times. The chain combines TRBV7-8 with TRBJ1-3, with D unclear. Germline V gene lookup returns CDR1 SGHVS and CDR2 FQNEAQ. V was clipped by 5 bases and J by 0 bases, with 14 bases between them. CDR3 size: 16 residues. This chain's CDR3 is CASSPEGQFSGNTIYF. In DNA form, the CDR3 reads TGTGCCAGCAGCCCTGAAGGGCAGTTCTCTGGAAACACCATATATTTT.

This clone showed up just a few times. The chain employs TRBV7-6 and TRBJ1-5; D ambiguous. Germline CDR1 SGHVS, CDR2 FNYEAQ. V was trimmed by 0 bases and J by 7 bases, leaving 13 bases between them. The CDR3 totals 15 residues. CDR3 sequence (DNA): TGTGCCAGCAGCTTAGCGTCGTTCCCTGGGCAGCCCCAGCATTTT. It codes for CASSLASFPGQPQHF.

This chain links TRBV9 with TRBJ1-1, with unresolved D. This CDR3 spans 13 amino acids. Looked up from germline, CDR1 is SGDLS and CDR2 is YYNGEE. V gave up 0 bases and J gave up 3 bases, with 6 bases separating them. The CDR3 DNA sequence: TGTGCCAGCAGCGTAGGAGCAGACACTGAAGCTTTCTTT. This sequence encodes CASSVGADTEAFF.

V and J are TRBV5-1 and TRBJ2-7, with D unresolved. The CDR3 runs 14 residues. Trimming cost V 6 bases and J 3 bases, with 16 bases left between them. CDR1 and CDR2 from the germline V gene are SGHRS and YFSETQ. The CDR3 reads CASKPVSLDYEQYF. For the CDR3, the DNA is TGCGCCAGCAAGCCCGTTAGCCTAGACTACGAGCAGTACTTC.

The V call is TRBV2, the J call TRBJ1-6; D unclear. Between the trimmed V and J ends, which lost 10 bases and 2 bases, there was a span of 12 bases. This CDR3 is 14 amino acids long. The germline V gene encodes CDR1 SNHLY and CDR2 FYNNEI. This CDR3 reads CATLAGAYNSPLHF. The CDR3 region has the DNA TGTGCCACTCTTGCAGGCGCCTATAATTCACCCCTCCACTTT.

V usage is TRBV9 and J usage is TRBJ2-2; 9 bases agree with TRBD2. CDR3 length: 16 amino acids. Germline V gene data show CDR1 as SGDLS and CDR2 as YYNGEE. Trimming cost V 4 bases and J 7 bases; bases outside gene matches: 11. Written as DNA, the CDR3 is TGTGCCAGCAGCACCCTTTCCGGGACTAGCAGCGGGGAGCTGTTTTTT. This codes for CASSTLSGTSSGELFF.

The chain combines TRBV5-1 with TRBJ2-1, with TRBD1 identical over 7 bases. The germline gives CDR1 SGHRS, CDR2 YFSETQ. With 4 bases clipped from V and 0 bases from J, the junction kept 7 bases outside the gene matches. The length of the CDR3 is 16 residues. The CDR3 region is CASSTTGSFSYNEQFF. CDR3 nucleotide sequence: TGCGCCAGCAGCACGACAGGGTCTTTCTCCTACAATGAGCAGTTCTTC. The full variable domain, with the rest looked up from reference TRBV5-1 and TRBJ2-1, is KAGVTQTPRYLIKTRGQQVTLSCSPISGHRSVSWYQQTPGQGLQFLFEYFSETQRNKGNFPGRFSGRQFSNSRSEMNVSTLELGDSALYLCASSTTGSFSYNEQFFGPGTRLTVL.

The rearrangement links TRBV7-2 to TRBJ2-3; D remains unclear. The CDR3 covers 14 residues. Trimming pared 1 base from V and 1 base from J, leaving 6 bases between. Germline CDR1 SGHTA, CDR2 FQGNSA. CDR3 region: CASSLVRRTDTQYF. The CDR3 DNA reads TGTGCCAGCAGCTTAGTTCGACGCACAGATACGCAGTATTTT. Looking up the rest from reference TRBV7-2 and TRBJ2-3 gives the full variable domain: GAGVSQSPSNKVTEKGKDVELRCDPISGHTALYWYRQSLGQGLEFLIYFQGNSAPDKSGLPSDRFSAERTGGSVSTLTIQRTQQEDSAVYLCASSLVRRTDTQYFGPGTRLTVL.

The chain employs TRBV6-1 and TRBJ1-2; D gene uncertain. The V end was cut by 7 bases, the J end by 2 bases, with 14 bases between. CDR3 length equals 14 residues. Germline V gives CDR1 MNHNS, CDR2 SASEGT. The CDR3 DNA sequence: TGTGCCAGCATTCGGTTCCCCGGAAACTATGGCTACACCTTC. The encoded protein is CASIRFPGNYGYTF.

The rearrangement uses TRBV28 and TRBJ1-2, with 7 bases that match TRBD1. V trimming: 6 bases; J trimming: 4 bases; junction bases outside the gene matches: 5. The length of the CDR3 is 13 residues. Per germline, CDR1 MDHEN and CDR2 SYDVKM. CDR3 sequence reads: CASSRYRGYGYTF. In DNA form, the CDR3 reads TGTGCCAGCAGCCGATACAGGGGCTATGGCTACACCTTC.

This chain uses TRBV19 with TRBJ2-2, with 10 bases that match TRBD2. Germline V CDR1 and CDR2: LNHDA, SQIVND (reference sequence). V gave up 6 bases and J gave up 4 bases; unmatched junction bases: 5. This CDR3 comprises 15 residues. The chain's CDR3 is CASRELAGFTGELFF. DNA for the CDR3: TGTGCCAGTAGGGAACTAGCGGGGTTCACCGGGGAGCTGTTTTTT. Filled out from reference TRBV19 and TRBJ2-2, the complete variable domain reads DGGITQSPKYLFRKEGQNVTLSCEQNLNHDAMYWYRQDPGQGLRLIYYSQIVNDFQKGDIAEGYSVSREKKESFPLTVTSAQKNPTAFYLCASRELAGFTGELFFGEGSRLTVL.

The CDR3 here is CASNTGREISQETQYF. The CDR3 nucleotides are TGTGCCAGCAACACGGGGAGGGAGATCTCCCAGGAGACCCAGTACTTC. The chain recombines TRBV7-8 with TRBJ2-5, with 7 bases identical to TRBD2. Unmatched junction bases numbered 16, after V lost 7 bases and J lost 5 bases. Per germline, CDR1 SGHVS and CDR2 FQNEAQ. The CDR3 extends over 16 amino acids.

This sequence joins TRBV19 and TRBJ2-7, with a possible D match to TRBD1 (6 bases). CDR3 length equals 14 residues. From germline, CDR1 is LNHDA and CDR2 SQIVND (reference sequence). V dropped 3 bases and J dropped 2 bases, with 11 bases sitting between them. This CDR3 reads CASSIRQETYEQYF. The CDR3 bases are TGTGCCAGTAGTATTCGACAGGAAACCTACGAGCAGTACTTC.

The V and J genes are TRBV23-1 and TRBJ1-2; 11 nucleotides align to TRBD1. TRBV23-1 is classed as an ORF, of uncertain function. Trimming cost V 4 bases and J 5 bases; bases outside gene matches: 3. The CDR3 has 14 amino acids. CDR3 region: CASSPRDRGYGYTF. In DNA, the CDR3 is TGCGCCAGCAGTCCTCGGGACAGGGGGTATGGCTACACCTTC.

V usage is TRBV7-3 and J usage is TRBJ2-2; 8 bases map to TRBD1. Germline V lookup: CDR1 SGHTA, CDR2 FQGTGA. There are 16 residues in the CDR3. The V segment lost 5 bases and the J segment 4 bases; nucleotides outside the gene matches: 9. CDR3 sequence: CASSAPGGAGTGELFF. CDR3 bases: TGTGCCAGCAGCGCGCCAGGGGGCGCGGGCACCGGGGAGCTGTTTTTT.